This T cell receptor (beta chain) was captured by sequencing in a study of CD8+ T cells in alopecia areata. Study-wide background: Severity in treated patients was scored by percentage of scalp area affected. Findings and limits, study-wide: Normal-skin resident alphabeta T cells also appear among scalp sample sequences. Scalp clonality and expanded CD8+ clones among the top 100 showed significant decreases with tofacitinib. Clarity of TCR sharing across patients fell short of that in mice, possibly HLA-related.

There are 14 residues in the CDR3. Germline V gene lookup returns CDR1 PRHDT and CDR2 FYEKMQ (reference sequence). It was cDNA, reverse transcribed from extracted RNA, that served as the sequencing template. This table comes from immunoSEQ multiplex PCR, and its TCRdb copy is limited to in-frame clones, with some not included. The repertoire holds fewer than 100,000 clones, roughly three fifths seen once, with about 16% in the top ten. Details on this clone: The antigen is undetermined. The junction departs from the called germline gene at one end, perhaps through a read error.

Specified treatment: oral pan-JAK inhibitor, 5-10 mg twice daily. This receptor was identified in a human donor with alopecia areata. This chain uses TRBV13 with TRBJ2-4; 9 bases map to TRBD2. The material sequenced was CD8+ T cells sorted from blood, taken at week 4, from a patient treated with tofacitinib. DNA of the CDR3: TGTGCCAGCACCGGGGGACTAGCCGAAAACATTCAGTACTTC. It yields the protein CASTGGLAENIQYF.